The source of this T cell receptor (beta chain) is a study of T cell responses to AZD1222 COVID-19 vaccine. Study-level background: Second-dose schedules of about 4 or about 12 weeks were combined. Study-wide results and limits: Repertoire sampling occurred only after the peak T cell response. Targets within unmutated variant regions were reportedly found for nearly half of spike-specific TCRs.

A word on this clone: Its specificity is not known.

The assay was immunoSEQ multiplex PCR, and TCRdb's table has in-frame clones only and misses some. The table records tens of thousands of clones, 80% of them present only once. Germline lookup yields CDR1 SGHTA and CDR2 FQGNSA. The CDR3 extends over 13 amino acids. Trimming left V 2 bases short and J 5 bases short, with 9 bases between. The source is an adult in good health. The sample here was peripheral blood, taken on day 0 of AZD1222 vaccination. V and J are TRBV7-2 and TRBJ2-5, with D possibly being TRBD2 (7 bases). Written as DNA, the CDR3 is TGTGCCAGCAGCTTATCGGGGGGCGAGACCCAGTACTTC. Protein sequence: CASSLSGGETQYF.